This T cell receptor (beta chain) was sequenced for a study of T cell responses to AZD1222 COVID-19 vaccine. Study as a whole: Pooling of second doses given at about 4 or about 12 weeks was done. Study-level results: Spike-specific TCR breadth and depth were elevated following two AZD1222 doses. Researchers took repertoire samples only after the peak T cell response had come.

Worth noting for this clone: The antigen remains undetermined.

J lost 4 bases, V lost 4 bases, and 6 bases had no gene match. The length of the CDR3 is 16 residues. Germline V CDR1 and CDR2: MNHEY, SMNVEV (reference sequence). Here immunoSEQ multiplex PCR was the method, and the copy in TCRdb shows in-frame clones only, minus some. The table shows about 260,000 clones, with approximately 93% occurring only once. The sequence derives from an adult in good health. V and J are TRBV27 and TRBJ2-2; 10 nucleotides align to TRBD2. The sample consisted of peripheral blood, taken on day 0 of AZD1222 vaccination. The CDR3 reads CASSSLAGGLTGELFF. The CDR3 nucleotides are TGTGCCAGCAGTTCCTTAGCGGGGGGACTCACCGGGGAGCTGTTTTTT.